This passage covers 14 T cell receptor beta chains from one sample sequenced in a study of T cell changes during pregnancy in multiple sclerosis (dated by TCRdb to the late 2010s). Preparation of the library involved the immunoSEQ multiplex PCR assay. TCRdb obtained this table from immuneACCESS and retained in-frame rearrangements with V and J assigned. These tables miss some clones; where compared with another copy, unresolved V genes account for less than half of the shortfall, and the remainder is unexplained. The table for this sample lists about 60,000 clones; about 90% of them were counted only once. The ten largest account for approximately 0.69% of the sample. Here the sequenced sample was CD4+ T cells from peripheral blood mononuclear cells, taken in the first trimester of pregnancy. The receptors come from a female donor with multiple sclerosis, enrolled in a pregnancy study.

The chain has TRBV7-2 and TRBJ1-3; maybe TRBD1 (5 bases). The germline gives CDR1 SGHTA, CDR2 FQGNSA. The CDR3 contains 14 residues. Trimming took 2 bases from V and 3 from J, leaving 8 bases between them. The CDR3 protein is CASSLRGFGNTIYF. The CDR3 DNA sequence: TGTGCCAGCAGCTTAAGGGGATTTGGAAACACCATATATTTT.

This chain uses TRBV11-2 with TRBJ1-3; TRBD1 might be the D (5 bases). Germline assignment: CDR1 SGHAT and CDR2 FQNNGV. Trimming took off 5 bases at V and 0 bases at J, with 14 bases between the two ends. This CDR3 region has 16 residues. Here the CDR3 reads CASSRKTDFSGNTIYF. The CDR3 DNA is TGTGCCAGCAGCCGAAAGACAGACTTCTCTGGAAACACCATATATTTT.

The CDR3 region is CASSLLGTAIDNEQFF. CDR3 in DNA: TGTGCCAGCAGCTTATTGGGGACAGCGATCGACAATGAGCAGTTCTTC. This chain uses TRBV7-2 with TRBJ2-1; the match to TRBD1 covers 7 bases. The trim removed 2 bases at V and 5 bases at J, leaving 9 bases unmatched. The CDR3 is 16 residues long. Germline CDR1 reads SGHTA; CDR2 reads FQGNSA.

The CDR3, as DNA: TGTGCCAGCAGCTTTTCACTGGAGACCCAGTACTTC. Translating gives CASSFSLETQYF. The gene calls are TRBV5-6 and TRBJ2-5, with D unresolved. The length of the CDR3 is 12 residues. V was cut by 2 bases and J by 5 bases, with 7 bases left in between. The germline V gene has CDR1 SGHDT and CDR2 YYEEEE.

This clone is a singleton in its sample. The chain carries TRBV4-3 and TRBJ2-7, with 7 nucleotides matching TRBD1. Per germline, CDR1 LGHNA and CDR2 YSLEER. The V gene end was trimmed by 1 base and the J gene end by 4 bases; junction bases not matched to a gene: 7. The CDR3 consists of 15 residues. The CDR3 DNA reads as TGCGCCAGCAGCCAAGGGTCAGGGGGAACGTACGAGCAGTACTTC. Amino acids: CASSQGSGGTYEQYF.

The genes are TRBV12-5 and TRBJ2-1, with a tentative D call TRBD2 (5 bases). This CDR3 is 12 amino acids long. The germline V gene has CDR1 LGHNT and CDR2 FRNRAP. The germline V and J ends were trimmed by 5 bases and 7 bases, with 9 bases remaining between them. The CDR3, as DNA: TGTGCTAGTGGTACGGGGTGGAATGAGCAGTTCTTC. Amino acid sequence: CASGTGWNEQFF.

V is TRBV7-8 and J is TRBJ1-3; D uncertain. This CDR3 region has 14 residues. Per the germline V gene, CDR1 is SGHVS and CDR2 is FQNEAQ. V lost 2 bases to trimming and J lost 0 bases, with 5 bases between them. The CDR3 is CASSLQVSGNTIYF. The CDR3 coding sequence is TGTGCCAGCAGCTTACAGGTCTCTGGAAACACCATATATTTT. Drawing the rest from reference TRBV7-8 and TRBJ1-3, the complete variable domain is GAGVSQSPRYKVAKRGQDVALRCDPISGHVSLFWYQQALGQGPEFLTYFQNEAQLDKSGLPSDRFFAERPEGSVSTLKIQRTQQEDSAVYLCASSLQVSGNTIYFGEGSWLTVV.

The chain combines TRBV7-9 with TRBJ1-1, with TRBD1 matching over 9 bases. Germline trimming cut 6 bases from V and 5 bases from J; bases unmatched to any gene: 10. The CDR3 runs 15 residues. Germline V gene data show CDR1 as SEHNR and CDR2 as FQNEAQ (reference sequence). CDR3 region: CASSYITGGVTEAFF. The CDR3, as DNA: TGTGCCAGCAGTTACATAACAGGGGGCGTAACTGAAGCTTTCTTT.

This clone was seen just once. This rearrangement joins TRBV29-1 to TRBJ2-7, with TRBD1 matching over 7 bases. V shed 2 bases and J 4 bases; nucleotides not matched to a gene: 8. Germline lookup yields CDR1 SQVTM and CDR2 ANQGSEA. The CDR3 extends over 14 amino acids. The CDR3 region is CSVERAGGPYEQYF. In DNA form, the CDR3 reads TGCAGCGTTGAAAGGGCAGGGGGACCGTACGAGCAGTACTTC.

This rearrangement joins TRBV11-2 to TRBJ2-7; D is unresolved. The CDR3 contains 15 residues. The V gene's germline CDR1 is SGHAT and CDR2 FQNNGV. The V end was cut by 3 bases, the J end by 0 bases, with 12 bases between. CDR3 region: CASSLSPVVSYEQYF. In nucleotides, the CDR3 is TGTGCCAGCAGCTTGTCTCCCGTAGTCTCCTACGAGCAGTACTTC.

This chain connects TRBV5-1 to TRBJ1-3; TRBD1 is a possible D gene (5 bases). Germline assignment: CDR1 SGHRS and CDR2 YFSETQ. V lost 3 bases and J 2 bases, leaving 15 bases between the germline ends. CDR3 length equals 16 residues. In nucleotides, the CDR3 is TGCGCCAGCAGCTGGGGCCCCCACGGCGCTGGAAACACCATATATTTT. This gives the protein CASSWGPHGAGNTIYF.

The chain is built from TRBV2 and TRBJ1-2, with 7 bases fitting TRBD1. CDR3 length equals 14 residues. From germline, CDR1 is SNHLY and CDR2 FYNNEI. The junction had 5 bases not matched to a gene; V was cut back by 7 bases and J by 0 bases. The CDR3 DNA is TGTGCCAGCATGGGTGGGACAGCTAACTATGGCTACACCTTC. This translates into CASMGGTANYGYTF. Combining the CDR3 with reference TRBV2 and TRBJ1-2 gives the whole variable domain EPEVTQTPSHQVTQMGQEVILRCVPISNHLYFYWYRQILGQKVEFLVSFYNNEISEKSEIFDDQFSVERPDGSNFTLKIRSTKLEDSAMYFCASMGGTANYGYTFGSGTRLTVV.

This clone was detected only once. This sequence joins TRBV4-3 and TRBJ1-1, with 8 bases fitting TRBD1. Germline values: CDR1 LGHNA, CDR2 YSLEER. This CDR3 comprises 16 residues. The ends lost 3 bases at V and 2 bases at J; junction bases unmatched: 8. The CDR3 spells CASSQGSGTGNTEAFF. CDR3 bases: TGCGCCAGCAGCCAGGGCTCCGGGACAGGAAACACTGAAGCTTTCTTT.

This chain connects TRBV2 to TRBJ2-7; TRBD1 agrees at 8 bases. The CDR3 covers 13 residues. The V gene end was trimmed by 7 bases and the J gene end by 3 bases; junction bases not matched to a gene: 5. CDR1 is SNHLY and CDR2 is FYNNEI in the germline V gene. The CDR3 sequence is CASTGDRLYEQYF. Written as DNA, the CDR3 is TGTGCCAGCACTGGGGACAGGCTCTACGAGCAGTACTTC. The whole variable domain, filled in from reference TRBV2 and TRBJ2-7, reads EPEVTQTPSHQVTQMGQEVILRCVPISNHLYFYWYRQILGQKVEFLVSFYNNEISEKSEIFDDQFSVERPDGSNFTLKIRSTKLEDSAMYFCASTGDRLYEQYFGPGTRLTVT.